Presented here are 19 T cell receptor beta chains from one specimen sequenced in a study of T cell repertoires in ileal Crohn's disease. Time point reported: inflamed ileum from the surgical specimen. Only in-frame clones appear in the TCRdb table, and some are missing; sequencing was by immunoSEQ multiplex PCR. The table has 13,000 or so clones, around 79% seen once. The sample consisted of ileal tissue. The source of these receptors is an adult with Crohn's disease.

V usage is TRBV6-1 and J usage is TRBJ1-1; D may be TRBD1 (5 bases). Germline CDR1 and CDR2: MNHNS and SASEGT. This CDR3 has 13 residues. Trimming removed 2 bases at V and 10 bases at J, with 14 bases between. The CDR3 reads CASSEYGDGRAFF. The CDR3 DNA is TGTGCCAGCAGTGAATACGGGGACGGCCGAGCTTTCTTT.

The chain links TRBV2 to TRBJ1-3, with 8 bases fitting TRBD1. The germline V gene has CDR1 SNHLY and CDR2 FYNNEI. The CDR3 has 15 amino acids. After removal of 6 bases from V and 2 bases from J, the junction contained 6 bases not matched to a gene. Here the CDR3 DNA reads TGTGCCAGCAGGCGACAGGGGACAGCTGGAAACACCATATATTTT. It yields the protein CASRRQGTAGNTIYF.

This clone appeared once. The genes are TRBV6-6 and TRBJ2-7; no clear D gene. Trimming removed 0 bases at V and 1 base at J, with 7 bases between. Germline V gives CDR1 MNHNY, CDR2 SVGAGI (reference sequence). The CDR3 totals 14 residues. The CDR3 sequence: CASSYSYGSYEQYF. CDR3 DNA sequence: TGTGCCAGCAGTTACTCGTACGGATCCTACGAGCAGTACTTC.

This clone was observed a single time. The rearrangement joins TRBV4-1 to TRBJ1-5; no firm D call. This CDR3 spans 17 amino acids. Germline V lookup: CDR1 MGHRA, CDR2 YSYEKL. V was shortened by 0 bases and J by 2 bases, with 14 bases between the two germline ends. CDR3 sequence (DNA): TGCGCCAGCAGCCAAGATGGCGAGGGTTTGGGCAATCAGCCCCAGCATTTT. Its protein is CASSQDGEGLGNQPQHF.

The rearrangement joins TRBV25-1 to TRBJ1-1; TRBD1 is a possible D gene (5 bases). The V and J ends lost 8 bases and 4 bases respectively, with 17 bases between them. The V gene's germline CDR1 is MGHDK and CDR2 SYGVNS. The CDR3 covers 14 residues. The CDR3 here is CASGRGRGTTEAFF. In DNA, the CDR3 is TGTGCCAGCGGGAGAGGTAGGGGAACCACTGAAGCTTTCTTT.

The table lists this clone with a count of one. V usage is TRBV11-2 and J usage is TRBJ1-1, with a weak D call TRBD1 (6 bases). The germline V and J ends were trimmed by 1 base and 0 bases, with 15 bases remaining between them. The CDR3 extends over 17 amino acids. The V gene's germline CDR1 is SGHAT and CDR2 FQNNGV. CDR3 region: CASSLGGAGSMNTEAFF. CDR3 DNA: TGTGCCAGCAGCTTAGGGGGGGCTGGGTCAATGAACACTGAAGCTTTCTTT.

The V gene is TRBV14, the J gene TRBJ1-2, with 9 bases that match TRBD1. This CDR3 contains 16 residues. The germline gives CDR1 SGHDN, CDR2 FVKESK. The V and J ends lost 5 bases and 6 bases, in that order; junction bases with no gene match: 13. The CDR3 bases are TGTGCCAGCAGCGCGCCCGGGACAGGGATTAGGGATGGCTACACCTTC. Its protein is CASSAPGTGIRDGYTF.

The genes are TRBV11-1 and TRBJ2-1; the match to TRBD2 covers 10 bases. Germline V gene lookup returns CDR1 SGHAT and CDR2 FQDESV (reference sequence). This CDR3 has 14 amino acids. V shed 5 bases, J shed 7 bases, and the junction held 5 bases outside the gene matches. CDR3 DNA: TGTGCCAGCAGCAAGCGGGGGGGCATAAATGAGCAGTTCTTC. Translated, it gives CASSKRGGINEQFF.

CDR3 bases: TGTGCCTGGAGTGAAGGGGGCGAGGGGATGTGGTATTCACCCCTCCACTTT. Translation gives CAWSEGGEGMWYSPLHF. The chain joins TRBV30 to TRBJ1-6, with 7 positions matching TRBD1. V was pared by 1 base and J by 8 bases, with 14 bases of the junction left unmatched. Germline CDR1 and CDR2: GTSNPN and SVGIG (reference sequence). CDR3 length: 17 residues. The full variable domain, with the rest looked up from reference TRBV30 and TRBJ1-6, is SQTIHQWPATLVQPVGSPLSLECTVEGTSNPNLYWYRQAAGRGLQLLFYSVGIGQISSEVPQNLSASRPQDRQFILSSKKLLLSDSGFYLCAWSEGGEGMWYSPLHFGNGTRLTVT.

The chain employs TRBV9 and TRBJ2-1; 8 positions match TRBD2. The CDR3 sequence is 14 residues long. Trimming cost V 3 bases and J 5 bases; bases outside gene matches: 4. Per the germline V gene, CDR1 is SGDLS and CDR2 is YYNGEE. The CDR3 spells CASSAGGAHNEQFF. The CDR3 region has the DNA TGTGCCAGCAGCGCCGGGGGGGCCCACAATGAGCAGTTCTTC.

This clone was detected a few times. V gene TRBV7-9 combines with J gene TRBJ2-7; D gene ambiguous. The CDR3 contains 15 residues. The germline gives CDR1 SEHNR, CDR2 FQNEAQ (reference sequence). V lost 4 bases and J 1 base, leaving 14 bases between the germline ends. The DNA of the CDR3 is TGTGCCAGCAGCTCCCTGTCCCCAAAGTCCTACGAGCAGTACTTC. It is translated as CASSSLSPKSYEQYF.

This clone is judged medium-sized. The V gene is TRBV30, the J gene TRBJ2-2, with TRBD2 identical over 8 bases. The CDR3 is 15 residues long. The V gene's germline CDR1 is GTSNPN and CDR2 SVGIG (reference sequence). The J segment lost 3 bases and the V segment lost 2 bases, leaving 5 bases of the junction unmatched. Here the CDR3 reads CAWSRRGADTGELFF. CDR3 DNA: TGTGCCTGGAGTAGGCGGGGGGCGGACACCGGGGAGCTGTTTTTT.

V is TRBV10-3 and J is TRBJ1-2; D possibly corresponds to TRBD1 (5 bases). The CDR3 spans 16 residues. In germline, CDR1 is ENHRY, CDR2 SYGVKD. Trimming took 4 bases from V and 6 from J, leaving 21 bases between them. The CDR3 DNA follows: TGTGCCATCAGTGTTGGGCAGGGAGGATTAGCGGATGGCTACACCTTC. This translates into CAISVGQGGLADGYTF.

This sequence joins TRBV2 and TRBJ1-1; perhaps TRBD1 as D (5 bases). V gave up 6 bases and J gave up 3 bases, with 17 bases separating them. Per germline, CDR1 SNHLY and CDR2 FYNNEI. The CDR3 is 15 amino acids. The CDR3 sequence: CASSPRSGRDTEAFF. CDR3 sequence (DNA): TGTGCCAGCAGCCCCCGTTCGGGCAGGGACACTGAAGCTTTCTTT. The whole variable domain, remainder taken from reference TRBV2 and TRBJ1-1, is EPEVTQTPSHQVTQMGQEVILRCVPISNHLYFYWYRQILGQKVEFLVSFYNNEISEKSEIFDDQFSVERPDGSNFTLKIRSTKLEDSAMYFCASSPRSGRDTEAFFGQGTRLTVV.

This clone turned up a few times. The V call is TRBV7-9, the J call TRBJ1-5; TRBD1 matches at 9 bases. J lost 0 bases, V lost 3 bases, and 3 bases had no gene match. In germline, CDR1 is SEHNR, CDR2 FQNEAQ (reference sequence). The CDR3 extends over 16 amino acids. CDR3 sequence: CASSFGQGNSNQPQHF. CDR3 DNA: TGTGCCAGCAGCTTTGGACAGGGGAATAGCAATCAGCCCCAGCATTTT.

The chain uses TRBV11-2 and TRBJ2-7; D possibly corresponds to TRBD2 (6 bases). V dropped 6 bases and J dropped 0 bases, with 12 bases sitting between them. Germline CDR1 SGHAT, CDR2 FQNNGV. The CDR3 sequence is 14 residues long. The CDR3 bases are TGTGCCAGCAGTGGACGGGGGAGCTCCTACGAGCAGTACTTC. Amino acids: CASSGRGSSYEQYF.

The chain joins TRBV9 to TRBJ1-3, with no clear D. Germline V gene sequence: CDR1 SGDLS, CDR2 YYNGEE. V was trimmed by 0 bases and J by 4 bases, leaving 8 bases between them. The CDR3 runs to 14 residues. CDR3 bases: TGTGCCAGCAGCGTAGGCCTGGAGGGAAACACCATATATTTT. Protein product: CASSVGLEGNTIYF.

The CDR3 sequence: CAWTGGASSGNTIYF. In nucleotides, the CDR3 is TGTGCCTGGACAGGAGGGGCCAGCTCTGGAAACACCATATATTTT. V and J are TRBV30 and TRBJ1-3, with D possibly being TRBD1 (5 bases). The CDR3 totals 15 residues. V shed 4 bases and J shed 0 bases, with 13 bases lying between them. Germline assignment: CDR1 GTSNPN and CDR2 SVGIG (reference sequence).

The chain combines TRBV18 with TRBJ1-1; D unresolved. Per the germline V gene, CDR1 is KGHSH and CDR2 is LQKENI. This CDR3 is built from 16 residues. V dropped 3 bases and J dropped 11 bases, with 25 bases sitting between them. CDR3 residues: CASSPRLQVYVQRAFF. The CDR3 bases are TGTGCCAGCTCACCCCGATTGCAGGTCTACGTCCAAAGGGCTTTCTTT.